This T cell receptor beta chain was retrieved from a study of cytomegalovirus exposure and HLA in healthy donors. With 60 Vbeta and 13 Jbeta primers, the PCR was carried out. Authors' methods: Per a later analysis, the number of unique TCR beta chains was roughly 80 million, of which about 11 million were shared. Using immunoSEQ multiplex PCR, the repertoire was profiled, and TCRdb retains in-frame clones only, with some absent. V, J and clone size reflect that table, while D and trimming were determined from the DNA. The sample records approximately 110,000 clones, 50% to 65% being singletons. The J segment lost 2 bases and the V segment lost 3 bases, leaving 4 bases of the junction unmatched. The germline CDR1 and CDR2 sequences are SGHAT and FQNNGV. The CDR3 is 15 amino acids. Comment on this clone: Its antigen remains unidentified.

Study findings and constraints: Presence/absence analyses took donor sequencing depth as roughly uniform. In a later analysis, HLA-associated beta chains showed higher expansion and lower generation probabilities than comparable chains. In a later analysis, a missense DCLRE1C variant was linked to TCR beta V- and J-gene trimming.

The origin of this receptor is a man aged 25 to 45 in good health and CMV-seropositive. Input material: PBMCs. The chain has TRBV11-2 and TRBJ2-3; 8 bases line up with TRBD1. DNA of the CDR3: TGTGCCAGCAGCTTCGGGACAGGTACCACAGATACGCAGTATTTT. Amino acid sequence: CASSFGTGTTDTQYF.